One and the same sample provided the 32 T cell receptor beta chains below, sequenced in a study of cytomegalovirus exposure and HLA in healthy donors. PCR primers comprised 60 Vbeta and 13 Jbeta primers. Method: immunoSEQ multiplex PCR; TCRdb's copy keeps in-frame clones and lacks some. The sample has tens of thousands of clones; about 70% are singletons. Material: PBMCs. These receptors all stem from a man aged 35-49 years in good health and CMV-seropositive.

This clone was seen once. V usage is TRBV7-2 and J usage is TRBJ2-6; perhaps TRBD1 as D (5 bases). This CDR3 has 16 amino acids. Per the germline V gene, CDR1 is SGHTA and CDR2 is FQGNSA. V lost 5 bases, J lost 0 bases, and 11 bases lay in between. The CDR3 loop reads CASSLRQSSGANVLTF. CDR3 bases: TGTGCCAGCAGCCTCAGACAGTCCTCTGGGGCCAACGTCCTGACTTTC.

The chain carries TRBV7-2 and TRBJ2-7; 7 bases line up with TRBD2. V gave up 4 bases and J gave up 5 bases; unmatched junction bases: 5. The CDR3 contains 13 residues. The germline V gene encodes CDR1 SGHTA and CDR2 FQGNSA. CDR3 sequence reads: CASSYLGGDEQYF. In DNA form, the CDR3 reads TGTGCCAGCAGCTACTTGGGGGGGGACGAGCAGTACTTC.

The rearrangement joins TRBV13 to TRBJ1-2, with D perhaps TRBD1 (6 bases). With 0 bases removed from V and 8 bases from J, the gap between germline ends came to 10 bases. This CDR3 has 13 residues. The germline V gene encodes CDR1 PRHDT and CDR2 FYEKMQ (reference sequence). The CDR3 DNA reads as TGTGCCAGCAGCTTAGGGAACAGGGCGGGCTACACCTTC. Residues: CASSLGNRAGYTF.

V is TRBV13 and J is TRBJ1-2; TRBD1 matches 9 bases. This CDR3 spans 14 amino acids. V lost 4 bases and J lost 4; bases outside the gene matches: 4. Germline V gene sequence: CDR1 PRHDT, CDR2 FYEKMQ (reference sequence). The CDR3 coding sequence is TGTGCCAGCAGCTGGGGACAGGGTGGCTATGGCTACACCTTC. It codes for CASSWGQGGYGYTF. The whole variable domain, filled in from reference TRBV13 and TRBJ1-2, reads AAGVIQSPRHLIKEKRETATLKCYPIPRHDTVYWYQQGPGQDPQFLISFYEKMQSDKGSIPDRFSAQQFSDYHSELNMSSLELGDSALYFCASSWGQGGYGYTFGSGTRLTVV.

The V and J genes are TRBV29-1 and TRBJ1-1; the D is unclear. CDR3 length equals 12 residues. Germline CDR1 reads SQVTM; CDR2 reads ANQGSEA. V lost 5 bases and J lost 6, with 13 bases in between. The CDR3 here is CSVLSFYAEAFF. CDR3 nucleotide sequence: TGCAGCGTTCTCTCATTCTACGCTGAAGCTTTCTTT. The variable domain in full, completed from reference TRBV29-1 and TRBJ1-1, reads SAVISQKPSRDICQRGTSLTIQCQVDSQVTMMFWYRQQPGQSLTLIATANQGSEATYESGFVIDKFPISRPNLTFSTLTVSNMSPEDSSIYLCSVLSFYAEAFFGQGTRLTVV.

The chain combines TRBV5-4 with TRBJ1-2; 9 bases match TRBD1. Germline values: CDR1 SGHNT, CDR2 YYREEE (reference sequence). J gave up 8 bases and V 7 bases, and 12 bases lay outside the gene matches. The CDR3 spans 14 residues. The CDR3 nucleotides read TGTGCCAGCCAGCCCCCGGGACAGGGTTTCGGCTACACCTTC. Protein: CASQPPGQGFGYTF. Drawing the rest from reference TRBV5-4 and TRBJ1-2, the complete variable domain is ETGVTQSPTHLIKTRGQQVTLRCSSQSGHNTVSWYQQALGQGPQFIFQYYREEENGRGNFPPRFSGLQFPNYSSELNVNALELDDSALYLCASQPPGQGFGYTFGSGTRLTVV.

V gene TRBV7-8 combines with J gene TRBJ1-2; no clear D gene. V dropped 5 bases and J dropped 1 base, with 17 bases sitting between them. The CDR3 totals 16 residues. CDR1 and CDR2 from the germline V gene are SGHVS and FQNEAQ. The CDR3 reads CASSVLGRAVNYGYTF. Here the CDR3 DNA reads TGTGCCAGCAGCGTCCTGGGGAGGGCCGTTAACTATGGCTACACCTTC.

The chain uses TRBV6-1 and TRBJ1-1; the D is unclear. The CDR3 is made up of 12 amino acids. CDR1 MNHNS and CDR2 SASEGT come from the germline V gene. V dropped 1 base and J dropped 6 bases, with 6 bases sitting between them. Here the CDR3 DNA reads TGTGCCAGCAGTGAAGTGACATCTGAAGCTTTCTTT. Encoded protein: CASSEVTSEAFF.

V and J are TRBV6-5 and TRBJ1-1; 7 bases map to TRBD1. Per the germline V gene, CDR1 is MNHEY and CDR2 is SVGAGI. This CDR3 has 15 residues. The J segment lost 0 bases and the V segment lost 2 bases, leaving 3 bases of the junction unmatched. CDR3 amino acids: CASSYGDSMNTEAFF. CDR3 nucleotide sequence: TGTGCCAGCAGTTACGGGGACAGCATGAACACTGAAGCTTTCTTT.

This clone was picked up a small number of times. CDR3 residues: CASSPRGYGAQPQHF. The CDR3 DNA follows: TGTGCCAGCAGCCCAAGGGGTTATGGAGCTCAGCCCCAGCATTTT. The chain uses TRBV11-2 and TRBJ1-5, with TRBD1 as a possible D gene (5 bases). This CDR3 comprises 15 residues. V was trimmed by 5 bases and J by 6 bases, leaving 17 bases between them. Germline V gene data show CDR1 as SGHAT and CDR2 as FQNNGV. The entire variable domain, with the rest obtained from reference TRBV11-2 and TRBJ1-5, is as follows: EAGVAQSPRYKIIEKRQSVAFWCNPISGHATLYWYQQILGQGPKLLIQFQNNGVVDDSQLPKDRFSAERLKGVDSTLKIQPAKLEDSAVYLCASSPRGYGAQPQHFGDGTRLSIL.

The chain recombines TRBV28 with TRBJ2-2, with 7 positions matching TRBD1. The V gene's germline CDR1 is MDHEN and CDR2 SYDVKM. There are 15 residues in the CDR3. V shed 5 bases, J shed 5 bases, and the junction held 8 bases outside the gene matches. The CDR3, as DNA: TGTGCCAGCAGTCCGACAGGGTTTCGGACCGGGGAGCTGTTTTTT. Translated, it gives CASSPTGFRTGELFF.

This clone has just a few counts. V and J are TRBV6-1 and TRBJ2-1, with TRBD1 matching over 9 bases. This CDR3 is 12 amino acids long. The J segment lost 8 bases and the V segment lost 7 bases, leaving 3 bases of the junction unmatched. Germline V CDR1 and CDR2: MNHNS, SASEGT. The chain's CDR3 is CASTTGGYEQFF. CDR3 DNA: TGTGCCAGCACTACAGGGGGCTATGAGCAGTTCTTC.

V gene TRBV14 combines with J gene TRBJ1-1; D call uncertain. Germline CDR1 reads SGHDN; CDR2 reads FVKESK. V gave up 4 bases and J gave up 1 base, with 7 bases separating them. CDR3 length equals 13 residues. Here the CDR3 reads CASSLQENTEAFF. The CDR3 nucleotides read TGTGCCAGCAGCCTTCAGGAGAACACTGAAGCTTTCTTT. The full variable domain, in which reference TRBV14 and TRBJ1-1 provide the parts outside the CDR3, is EAGVTQFPSHSVIEKGQTVTLRCDPISGHDNLYWYRRVMGKEIKFLLHFVKESKQDESGMPNNRFLAERTGGTYSTLKVQPAELEDSGVYFCASSLQENTEAFFGQGTRLTVV.

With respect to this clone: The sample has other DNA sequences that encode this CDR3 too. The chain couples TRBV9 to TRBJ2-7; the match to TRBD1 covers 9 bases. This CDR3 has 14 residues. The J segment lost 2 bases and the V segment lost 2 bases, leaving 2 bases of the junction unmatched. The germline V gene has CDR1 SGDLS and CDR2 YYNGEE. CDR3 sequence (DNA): TGTGCCAGCAGCGTCGGGACAGGGACCTACGAGCAGTACTTC. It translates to CASSVGTGTYEQYF. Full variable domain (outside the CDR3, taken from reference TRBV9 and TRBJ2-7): DSGVTQTPKHLITATGQRVTLRCSPRSGDLSVYWYQQSLDQGLQFLIQYYNGEERAKGNILERFSAQQFPDLHSELNLSSLELGDSALYFCASSVGTGTYEQYFGPGTRLTVT.

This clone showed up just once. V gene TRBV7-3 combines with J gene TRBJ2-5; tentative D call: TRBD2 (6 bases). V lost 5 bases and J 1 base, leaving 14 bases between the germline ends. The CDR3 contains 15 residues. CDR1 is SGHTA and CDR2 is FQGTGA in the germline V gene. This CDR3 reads CASSLGGRTQETQYF. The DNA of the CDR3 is TGTGCCAGCAGCCTGGGGGGACGGACCCAAGAGACCCAGTACTTC.

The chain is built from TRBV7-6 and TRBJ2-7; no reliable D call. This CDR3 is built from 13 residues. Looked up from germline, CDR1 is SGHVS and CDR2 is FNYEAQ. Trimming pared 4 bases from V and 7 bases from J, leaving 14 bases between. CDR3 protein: CASSSNSGGEQYF. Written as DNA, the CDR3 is TGTGCCAGCAGCTCCAACTCCGGCGGAGAGCAGTACTTC.

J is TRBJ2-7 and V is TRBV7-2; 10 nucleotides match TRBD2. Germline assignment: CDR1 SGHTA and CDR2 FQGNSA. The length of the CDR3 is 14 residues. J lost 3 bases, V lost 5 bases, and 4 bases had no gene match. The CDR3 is CASSRLAGFYEQYF. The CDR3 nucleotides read TGTGCCAGCAGCAGACTAGCGGGTTTCTACGAGCAGTACTTC.

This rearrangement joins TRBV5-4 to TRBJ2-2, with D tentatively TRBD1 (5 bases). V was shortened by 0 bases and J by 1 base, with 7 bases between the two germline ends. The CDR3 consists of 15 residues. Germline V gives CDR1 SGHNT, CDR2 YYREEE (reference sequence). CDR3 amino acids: CASSLVTGNTGELFF. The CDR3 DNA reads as TGTGCCAGCAGCTTGGTCACAGGGAACACCGGGGAGCTGTTTTTT.

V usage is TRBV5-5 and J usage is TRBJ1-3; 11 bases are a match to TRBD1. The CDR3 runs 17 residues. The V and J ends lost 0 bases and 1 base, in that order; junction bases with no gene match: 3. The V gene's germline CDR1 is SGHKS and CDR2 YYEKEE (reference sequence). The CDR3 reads CASSLVGQGVSGNTIYF. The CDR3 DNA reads TGTGCCAGCAGCTTGGTGGGACAGGGGGTTTCTGGAAACACCATATATTTT.

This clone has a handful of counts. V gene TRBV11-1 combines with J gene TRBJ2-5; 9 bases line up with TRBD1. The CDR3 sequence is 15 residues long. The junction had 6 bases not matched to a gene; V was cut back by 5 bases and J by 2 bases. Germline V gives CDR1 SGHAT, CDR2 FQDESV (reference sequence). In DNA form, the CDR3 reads TGTGCCAGCAGCGGGACAGGGCTGAATCAAGAGACCCAGTACTTC. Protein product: CASSGTGLNQETQYF.

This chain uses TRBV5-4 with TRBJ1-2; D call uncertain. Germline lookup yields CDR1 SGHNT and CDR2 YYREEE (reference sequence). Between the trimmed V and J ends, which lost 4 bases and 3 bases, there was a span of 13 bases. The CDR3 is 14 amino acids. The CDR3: CASSTDSLYYGYTF. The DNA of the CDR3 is TGTGCCAGCAGCACGGACTCCCTTTACTATGGCTACACCTTC. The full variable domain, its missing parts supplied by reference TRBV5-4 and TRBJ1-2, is ETGVTQSPTHLIKTRGQQVTLRCSSQSGHNTVSWYQQALGQGPQFIFQYYREEENGRGNFPPRFSGLQFPNYSSELNVNALELDDSALYLCASSTDSLYYGYTFGSGTRLTVV.

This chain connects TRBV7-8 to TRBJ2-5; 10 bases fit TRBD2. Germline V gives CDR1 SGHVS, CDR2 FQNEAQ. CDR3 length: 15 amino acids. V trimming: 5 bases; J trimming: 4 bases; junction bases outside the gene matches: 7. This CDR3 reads CASSHLAGEGETQYF. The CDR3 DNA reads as TGTGCCAGCAGCCATCTAGCGGGAGAGGGAGAGACCCAGTACTTC.

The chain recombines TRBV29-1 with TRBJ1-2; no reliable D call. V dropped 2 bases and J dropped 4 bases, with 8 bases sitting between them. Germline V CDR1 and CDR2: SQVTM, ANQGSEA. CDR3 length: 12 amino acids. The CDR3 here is CSVEIGPYGYTF. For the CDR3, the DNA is TGCAGCGTTGAAATTGGGCCCTATGGCTACACCTTC.

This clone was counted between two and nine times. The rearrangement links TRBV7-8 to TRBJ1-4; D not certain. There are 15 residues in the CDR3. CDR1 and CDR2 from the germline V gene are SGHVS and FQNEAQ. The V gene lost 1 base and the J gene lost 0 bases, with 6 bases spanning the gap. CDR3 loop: CASSLVEATNEKLFF. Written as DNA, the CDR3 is TGTGCCAGCAGCTTAGTAGAGGCAACTAATGAAAAACTGTTTTTT.

The CDR3 loop is CASSPDRDRGAYGYTF. The CDR3 region has the DNA TGTGCCAGCAGCCCCGACCGGGACAGGGGCGCCTATGGCTACACCTTC. J is TRBJ1-2 and V is TRBV5-6, with TRBD1 identical over 10 bases. CDR1 SGHDT and CDR2 YYEEEE come from the germline V gene. The CDR3 runs to 16 residues. V trimming: 4 bases; J trimming: 4 bases; junction bases outside the gene matches: 10. The whole variable domain, filled in from reference TRBV5-6 and TRBJ1-2, reads DAGVTQSPTHLIKTRGQQVTLRCSPKSGHDTVSWYQQALGQGPQFIFQYYEEEERQRGNFPDRFSGHQFPNYSSELNVNALLLGDSALYLCASSPDRDRGAYGYTFGSGTRLTVV.

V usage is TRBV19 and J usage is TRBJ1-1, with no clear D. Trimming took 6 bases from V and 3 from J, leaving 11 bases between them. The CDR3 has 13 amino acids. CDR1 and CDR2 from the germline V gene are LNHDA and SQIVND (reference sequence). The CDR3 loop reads CASRPGWDTEAFF. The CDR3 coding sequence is TGTGCCAGTAGGCCCGGGTGGGACACTGAAGCTTTCTTT.

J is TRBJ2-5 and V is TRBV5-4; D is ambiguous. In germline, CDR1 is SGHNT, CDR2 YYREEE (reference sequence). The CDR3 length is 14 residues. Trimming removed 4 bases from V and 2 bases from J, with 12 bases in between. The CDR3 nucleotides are TGTGCCAGCAGCGCCACGGCGACTCAAGAGACCCAGTACTTC. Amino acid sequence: CASSATATQETQYF.

The CDR3 loop is CASSRDRDQPQHF. The CDR3 coding sequence is TGTGCCAGCAGTCGGGACAGGGATCAGCCCCAGCATTTT. The chain employs TRBV28 and TRBJ1-5; TRBD1 matches at 9 bases. V gave up 5 bases and J gave up 5 bases; unmatched junction bases: 1. The CDR3 has 13 amino acids. Germline CDR1 is MDHEN and CDR2 is SYDVKM.

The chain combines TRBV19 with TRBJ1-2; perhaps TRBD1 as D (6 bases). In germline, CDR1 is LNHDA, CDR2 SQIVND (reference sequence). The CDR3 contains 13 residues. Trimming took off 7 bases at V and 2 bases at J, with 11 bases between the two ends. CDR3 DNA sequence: TGTGCCAGTACTGACAGGACAAACTATGGCTACACCTTC. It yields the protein CASTDRTNYGYTF.

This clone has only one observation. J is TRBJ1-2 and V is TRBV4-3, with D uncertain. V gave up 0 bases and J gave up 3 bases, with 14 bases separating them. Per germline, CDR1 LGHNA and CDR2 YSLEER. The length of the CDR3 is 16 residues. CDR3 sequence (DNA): TGCGCCAGCAGCCAAGAGCTTCATGGGCAGCACTATGGCTACACCTTC. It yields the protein CASSQELHGQHYGYTF.

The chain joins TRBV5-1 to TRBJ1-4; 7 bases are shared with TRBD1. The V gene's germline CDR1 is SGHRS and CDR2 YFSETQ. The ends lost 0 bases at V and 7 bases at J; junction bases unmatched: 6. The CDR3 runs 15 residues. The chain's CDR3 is CASSLGGGSGEKLFF. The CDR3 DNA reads TGCGCCAGCAGCTTGGGAGGGGGCAGCGGTGAAAAACTGTTTTTT.

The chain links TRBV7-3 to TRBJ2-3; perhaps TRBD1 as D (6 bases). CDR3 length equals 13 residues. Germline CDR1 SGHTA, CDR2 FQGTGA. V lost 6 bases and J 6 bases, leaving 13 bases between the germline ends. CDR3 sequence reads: CASSRQGTDTQYF. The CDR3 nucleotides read TGTGCCAGCAGTCGCCAGGGGACCGATACGCAGTATTTT.